A selection of T cell receptor beta chains follows, all from one sample in a study of breast tumors, draining lymph nodes, adjacent tissues. TCRdb ran MiXCR on the multiplex PCR reads and lists one entry per CDR3 protein. The table includes tens of thousands of distinct CDR3 sequences, approximately 64% detected once. Input material: tumor-adjacent breast tissue. These receptors were obtained from a female donor with breast cancer. Some clones in this sample may be carry-over from other donors' samples. CDR3s include the opening cysteine and the closing phenylalanine or tryptophan. The D gene is left open where the match is weak. Some rows mark clone size as missing; the rest say once, few, many or name a class of expanded clone.

>TRBJ2-5|TRBV5-4|TRBD2|many
TGTGCCAGCAGCCTAGCGGGAGAGGTCCAAGAGACCCAGTACTTC
CASSLAGEVQETQYF
>TRBJ2-1|TRBV27|.|.
TGTGCCAGCATCGTAGATAGGTGGGCAAACTATGAGCAGTTCTTC
CASIVDRWANYEQFF
>TRBJ2-3|TRBV2|.|.
TGTGCCAGCAGTGGAGGGAGCAAGGCGCAGTATTTT
CASSGGSKAQYF
>TRBJ2-4|TRBV7-8|.|.
TGTGCCAGCAGCTTACCCCCAACTGTAGCCAAAAACATTCAGTACTTC
CASSLPPTVAKNIQYF
>TRBJ2-7|TRBV11-2|.|.
TGTGCCAGCAGCTTAGACAGATACTACGAGCAGTACTTC
CASSLDRYYEQYF
>TRBJ1-3|TRBV20-1|.|.
TGCAGTTCGGGGGCCTCTGGAAACACCATATATTTT
CSSGASGNTIYF
>TRBJ2-6|TRBV7-2|.|.
TGTGCCAGCAGCCGGCAGAGCCTAGATAAGTCCACCGTCCTGACTTTC
CASSRQSLDKSTVLTF
>TRBJ2-3|TRBV7-2|TRBD2|.
TGTGCCAGCAGTCGTAGCGGGAGGGTGGATACGCAGTATTTT
CASSRSGRVDTQYF
>TRBJ1-6|TRBV7-2|.|medium-sized
TGTGCCAGCAGCCTGGACTTGAGCTCCTATAATTCACCCCTCCACTTT
CASSLDLSSYNSPLHF
>TRBJ2-7|TRBV7-9|TRBD2|.
TGTGCCAGCAGCTCTCTAGCGGGAGGATACGAGCAGTACTTC
CASSSLAGGYEQYF
>TRBJ2-3|TRBV5-5|TRBD2|.
TGTGCCAGCAGCTTGGGACTAGCGGGAGACTTAAACAACACAGATACGCAGTATTTT
CASSLGLAGDLNNTDTQYF
>TRBJ2-6|TRBV2|TRBD1|once
TGTGCCAGCAGTTACAGGGGCAACGTCCTGACTTTC
CASSYRGNVLTF
>TRBJ1-1|TRBV10-3|.|few
TGTGCCATCAGTGAGAGGACTGAAGCTTTCTTT
CAISERTEAFF
>TRBJ1-3|TRBV12-3/TRBV12-4|TRBD1|.
TGTGCCAGCAGCCCGGGACAGGGGCTGAGCTCTGGAAACACCATATATTTT
CASSPGQGLSSGNTIYF
>TRBJ1-2|TRBV7-2|.|.
TGTGCCAGCAGCTTATTGGCAGGTGACAACTATGGCTACCCCTTC
CASSLLAGDNYGYPF
>TRBJ2-6|TRBV2|.|many
TGTGCCAGCGGGGGGTCCGGGGCCAACGTCCTGACTTTC
CASGGSGANVLTF
>TRBJ2-3|TRBV9|TRBD1|.
TGTGCCAGCAGCTCCACAGGGGGCGCGGGCGGGTCTAGCACAGATACGCAGTATTTT
CASSSTGGAGGSSTDTQYF
>TRBJ2-3|TRBV5-6|TRBD2|many
TGTGCCAGCAGCTTACGGCGGGCGGGGGGGCACATAAGGTTAGATACGCAGTATTTT
CASSLRRAGGHIRLDTQYF
>TRBJ2-1|TRBV9|.|many
TGTGCCAGCAGCACTCCTGATAGGGATTACAATGAGCAGTTCTTC
CASSTPDRDYNEQFF
>TRBJ2-3|TRBV6-6|.|.
TGTGCCAGCAGCCTAACCCCGCTAAGAGGGCCCGATACGCAGTATTTT
CASSLTPLRGPDTQYF
>TRBJ1-6|TRBV19|.|few
TGTGCCAGTAGTATAACGGATAAGGATTCACCCCTCCACTTT
CASSITDKDSPLHF
>TRBJ2-6|TRBV5-8|.|few
TGTGCCAGCAGTCCAAGGTTCTCTGGGGCCAACGTCCTGACTTTC
CASSPRFSGANVLTF
>TRBJ1-2|TRBV19|.|.
TGTGCCAGTCGAGAGACAGCTAACTATGGCTACACCTTC
CASRETANYGYTF
>TRBJ1-4|TRBV7-9|.|.
TGTGCCAGCAGGAAGGGACCAGAAAAACTGTTTTTT
CASRKGPEKLFF
>TRBJ2-3|TRBV7-6|TRBD2|once
TGTGCCAGCAGCCTTGGACTAGGGTCAGATACGCAGTATTTT
CASSLGLGSDTQYF
>TRBJ2-2|TRBV5-1|.|medium-sized
TGCGCCAGCAGCGCGACGGGGAACACCGGGGAGCTGTTTTTT
CASSATGNTGELFF
>TRBJ2-3|TRBV20-1|.|.
TGCAGTGCTAGAGATCAAAAAGGGCGGGCCGATACGCAGTATTTT
CSARDQKGRADTQYF
>TRBJ2-1|TRBV20-1|TRBD2|.
TGCAGAGGTGGGGTAGCGGGCAAGCAGTTCTTC
CRGGVAGKQFF
>TRBJ1-1|TRBV5-6|.|many
TGTGCCAGCAGCTTGACAGGGTGGAACACTGAAGCTTTCTTT
CASSLTGWNTEAFF
>TRBJ2-1|TRBV19|.|.
TGTGCCAGTACTTCAGGGGAGGATTACAATGAGCAGTTCTTC
CASTSGEDYNEQFF
>TRBJ2-2|TRBV29-1|.|.
TGCAGCGTTGTCCCGGGACCACTGAACACCGGGGAGCTGTTTTTT
CSVVPGPLNTGELFF
>TRBJ2-5|TRBV7-9|TRBD1|.
TGTGCCAGCAGCAGGGGACAGAACCAAGAGACCCAGTACTTC
CASSRGQNQETQYF
>TRBJ1-2|TRBV7-9|TRBD1|few
TGTGCCAGCAGCTTAGTGGGCGGGACAGGGAACTATGGCTACACCTTC
CASSLVGGTGNYGYTF
>TRBJ2-3|TRBV5-1|.|.
TGCGCCAGCAGCTTGTCCGAGTCACACGCTAGCACAGATACGCAGTATTTT
CASSLSESHASTDTQYF
>TRBJ2-2|TRBV12-3/TRBV12-4|TRBD2|.
TGTGCCAGCAGTCTTAGAGCGGGGGGGCCTCCCGGGGAGCTGTTTTTT
CASSLRAGGPPGELFF
>TRBJ2-1|TRBV6-5|.|many
TGTGCCAGCAGCACCTCTTCTCGAGTCCCCCGGGATGAGCAGTTCTTC
CASSTSSRVPRDEQFF
>TRBJ1-6|TRBV2|.|once
TGTGCCAGCCTGCTCATACAACAGGGTGACTATAATTCACCCCTCCACTTT
CASLLIQQGDYNSPLHF
>TRBJ1-5|TRBV2|.|.
TGTGCCAGCAGACGACAGAAGATCACCAATCAGCCCCAGCATTTT
CASRRQKITNQPQHF
>TRBJ2-1|TRBV20-1|TRBD1|.
TGCAGTGCTACCGAACAGGGGTTTGAGCAGTTCTTC
CSATEQGFEQFF
>TRBJ2-3|TRBV7-2|.|.
TGTGCCAGCAGCCAAGATGCCAACACAGATACGCAGTATTTT
CASSQDANTDTQYF